This T cell receptor (beta chain) comes out of a study of human T cells and chemical hapten exposure. Whole-study findings and limits: TCRs above 1 in 1000 frequency stayed constant with DPC sensitization.

As for time point: patch test 1, 2 weeks after DPC sensitization. Treatment: therapeutic diphenylcyclopropenone sensitization with weekly scalp DPC. Separate cDNA molecules received unique molecular identifiers, which the library attached to them. MiXCR, applied by TCRdb to the RACE reads, yields one record per CDR3 protein. The sample contains 180,000 or so distinct CDR3 sequences, roughly 14% of which appear only once. V gave up 3 bases and J gave up 1 base, with 9 bases separating them. Germline V lookup: CDR1 KGHSH, CDR2 LQKENI. The CDR3 runs to 14 residues. This clonotype was seen a handful of times. Its antigen is unknown.

This TCR was sampled from a woman aged 25 to 39 with alopecia areata. Some clones in this sample may be carry-over from other donors' samples. Sequenced here: whole blood, sampled in connection with sensitization to the hapten diphenylcyclopropenone (DPC). The chain carries TRBV18 and TRBJ1-1; a possible D gene is TRBD1 (5 bases). CDR3 in amino acids: CASSPGRENTEAFF. CDR3 sequence (DNA): TGTGCCAGCTCACCGGGACGTGAGAACACTGAAGCTTTCTTT.